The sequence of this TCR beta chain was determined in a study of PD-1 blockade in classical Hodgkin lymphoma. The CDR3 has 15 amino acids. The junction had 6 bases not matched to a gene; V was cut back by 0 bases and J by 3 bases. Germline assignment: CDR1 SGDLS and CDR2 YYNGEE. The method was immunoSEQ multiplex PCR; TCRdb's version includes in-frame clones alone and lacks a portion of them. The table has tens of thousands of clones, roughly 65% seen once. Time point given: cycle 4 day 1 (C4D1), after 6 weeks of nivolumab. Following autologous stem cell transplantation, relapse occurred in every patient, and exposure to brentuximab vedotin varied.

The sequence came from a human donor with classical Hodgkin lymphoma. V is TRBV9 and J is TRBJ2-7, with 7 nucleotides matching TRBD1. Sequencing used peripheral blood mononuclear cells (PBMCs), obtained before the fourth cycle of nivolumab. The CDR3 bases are TGTGCCAGCAGCGTAGGAGAGGGACAGTTCTACGAGCAGTACTTC. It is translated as CASSVGEGQFYEQYF.